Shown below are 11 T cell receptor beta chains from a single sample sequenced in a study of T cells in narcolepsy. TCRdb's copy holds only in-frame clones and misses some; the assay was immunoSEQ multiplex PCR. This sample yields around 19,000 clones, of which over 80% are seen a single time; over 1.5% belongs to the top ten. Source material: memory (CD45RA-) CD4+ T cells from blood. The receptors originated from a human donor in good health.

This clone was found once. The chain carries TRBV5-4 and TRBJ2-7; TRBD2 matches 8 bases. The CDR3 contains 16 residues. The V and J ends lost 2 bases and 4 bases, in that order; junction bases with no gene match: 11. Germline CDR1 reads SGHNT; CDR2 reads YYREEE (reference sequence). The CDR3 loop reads CASSLGNSGIKYEQYF. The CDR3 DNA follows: TGTGCCAGCAGCTTAGGAAATAGCGGGATAAAGTACGAGCAGTACTTC.

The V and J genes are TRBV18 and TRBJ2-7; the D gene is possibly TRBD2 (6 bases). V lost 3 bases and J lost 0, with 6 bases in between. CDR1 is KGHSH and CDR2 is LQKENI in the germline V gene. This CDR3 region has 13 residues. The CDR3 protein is CASSPGSSYEQYF. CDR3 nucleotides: TGTGCCAGCTCACCCGGGAGCTCCTACGAGCAGTACTTC.

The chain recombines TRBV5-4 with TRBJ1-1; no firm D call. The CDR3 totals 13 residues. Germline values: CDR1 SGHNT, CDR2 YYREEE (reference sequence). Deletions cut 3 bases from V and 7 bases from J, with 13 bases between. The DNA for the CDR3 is TGTGCCAGCAGCTCCTACCAGGTAGATGAAGCTTTCTTT. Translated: CASSSYQVDEAFF.

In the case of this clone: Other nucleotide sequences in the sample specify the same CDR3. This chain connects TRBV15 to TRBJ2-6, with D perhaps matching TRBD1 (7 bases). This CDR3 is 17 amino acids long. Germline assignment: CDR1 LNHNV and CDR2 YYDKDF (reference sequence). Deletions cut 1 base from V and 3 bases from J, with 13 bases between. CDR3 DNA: TGTGCCACCAGCAGAGGCCAGGGGGGTGATGGGGCCAACGTCCTGACTTTC. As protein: CATSRGQGGDGANVLTF.

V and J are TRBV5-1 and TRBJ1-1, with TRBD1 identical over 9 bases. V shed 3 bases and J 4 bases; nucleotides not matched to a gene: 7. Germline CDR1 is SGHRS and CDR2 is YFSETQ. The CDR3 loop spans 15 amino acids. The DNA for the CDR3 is TGCGCCAGCAGCTATACACGGACAGGGGTCACTGAAGCTTTCTTT. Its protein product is CASSYTRTGVTEAFF.

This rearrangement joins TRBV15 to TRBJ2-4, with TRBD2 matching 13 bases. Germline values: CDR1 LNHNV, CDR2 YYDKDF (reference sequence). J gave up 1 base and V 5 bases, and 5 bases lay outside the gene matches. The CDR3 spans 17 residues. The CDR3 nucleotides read TGTGCCACCAGCGCCCGGGGACTAGCGGGGGCCAAAAACATTCAGTACTTC. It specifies CATSARGLAGAKNIQYF.

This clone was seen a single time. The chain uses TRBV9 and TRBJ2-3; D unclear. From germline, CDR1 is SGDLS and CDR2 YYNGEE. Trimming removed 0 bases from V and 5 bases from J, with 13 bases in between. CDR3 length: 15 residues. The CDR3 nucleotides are TGTGCCAGCAGCGTAGGGCGGACCGGTGGAGATACGCAGTATTTT. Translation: CASSVGRTGGDTQYF.

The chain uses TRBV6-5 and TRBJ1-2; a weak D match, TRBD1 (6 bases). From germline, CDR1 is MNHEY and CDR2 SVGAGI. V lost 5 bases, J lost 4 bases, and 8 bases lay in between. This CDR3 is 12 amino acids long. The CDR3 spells CASSQQGYGYTF. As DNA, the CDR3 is TGTGCCAGCAGTCAACAGGGCTATGGCTACACCTTC.

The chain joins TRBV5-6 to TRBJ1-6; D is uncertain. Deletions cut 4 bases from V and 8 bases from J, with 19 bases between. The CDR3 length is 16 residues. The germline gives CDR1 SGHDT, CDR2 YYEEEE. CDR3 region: CASSPDGTGPYSPLHF. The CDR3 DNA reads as TGTGCCAGCAGCCCGGACGGAACTGGACCCTATTCACCCCTCCACTTT.

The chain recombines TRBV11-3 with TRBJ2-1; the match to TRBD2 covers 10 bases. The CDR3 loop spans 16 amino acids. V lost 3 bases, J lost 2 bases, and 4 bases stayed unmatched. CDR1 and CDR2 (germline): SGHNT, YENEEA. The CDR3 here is CASSLRTSGPYNEQFF. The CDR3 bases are TGTGCCAGCAGCTTGAGGACTAGCGGCCCCTACAATGAGCAGTTCTTC.

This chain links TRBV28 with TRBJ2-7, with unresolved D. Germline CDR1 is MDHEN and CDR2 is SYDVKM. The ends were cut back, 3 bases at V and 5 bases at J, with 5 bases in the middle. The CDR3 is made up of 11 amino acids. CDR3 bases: TGTGCCAGCAGTTTGGGGAACGAGCAGTACTTC. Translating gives CASSLGNEQYF.